This section outlines one T cell receptor (beta chain) sequence together with its context. This entry is derived from a study of T cell changes during pregnancy in multiple sclerosis. Clones were sequenced by immunoSEQ multiplex PCR, and TCRdb holds only the in-frame ones, with some missing. Of tens of thousands of clones in the sample, 85% to 95% were seen once. Germline values: CDR1 SNHLY, CDR2 FYNNEI. Trimming pared 1 base from V and 1 base from J, leaving 11 bases between. The length of the CDR3 is 15 residues. V gene TRBV2 combines with J gene TRBJ2-7; D possibly corresponds to TRBD1 (5 bases). The sequencing used peripheral blood, collected in the third trimester of pregnancy. This clonotype originated in a female donor in good health, enrolled as a control in a pregnancy study. The CDR3 here is CASSEVETASYEQYF. CDR3 nucleotide sequence: TGTGCCAGCAGTGAAGTCGAGACAGCTTCCTACGAGCAGTACTTC. The whole variable domain, remainder taken from reference TRBV2 and TRBJ2-7, is EPEVTQTPSHQVTQMGQEVILRCVPISNHLYFYWYRQILGQKVEFLVSFYNNEISEKSEIFDDQFSVERPDGSNFTLKIRSTKLEDSAMYFCASSEVETASYEQYFGPGTRLTVT.